This entry is about one T cell receptor (beta chain). V was cut by 6 bases and J by 5 bases, with 16 bases left in between. The CDR3 contains 14 residues. Germline-derived CDR1 and CDR2 are MDHEN and SYDVKM. The data stem from a study of siplizumab effects on memory and regulatory T cells. This table comes from immunoSEQ multiplex PCR, and its TCRdb copy is limited to in-frame clones, with some not included. The sample consists of 56,000 or so clones, around 97% of them appearing once. Sequences were obtained from naive CD8+ T cells sorted from blood. The clonotype comes from a human donor in good health. The rearrangement uses TRBV28 and TRBJ2-5; D remains unclear. Here the CDR3 DNA reads TGTGCCAGCAGACCGGGCCTCATTTGGGAGACCCAGTACTTC. The encoded protein is CASRPGLIWETQYF. Based on the CDR3 plus reference TRBV28 and TRBJ2-5, the full variable domain is DVKVTQSSRYLVKRTGEKVFLECVQDMDHENMFWYRQDPGLGLRLIYFSYDVKMKEKGDIPEGYSVSREKKERFSLILESASTNQTSMYLCASRPGLIWETQYFGPGTRLLVL.